This TCR beta chain was retrieved from a study of CD8 T cells in Susac syndrome (dated by TCRdb to 2018 to 2020). With respect to the entire study: Of the Susac syndrome patients who were sequenced, more than five had clinically active disease and roughly 8 were in clinical remission. The clonality of the CD8+ T cell repertoire was compared across approximately 12 healthy donors, around 14 Susac syndrome patients and 15 multiple sclerosis patients. At blood withdrawal, Susac syndrome patients were either therapy-naive, taking corticosteroids (in some cases with IVIg as well), or taking IVIg alone. The study used repertoire sequencing to test whether antigen drove CD8+ T cell activation and differentiation in Susac syndrome.

About this clonotype: No antigen is known for it. Base-call qualities are not available, and no considerably larger clone is one nucleotide away.

Study-wide conclusions, independent of this receptor: Susac syndrome CD8+ repertoires showed clonal expansion, highest in CD8+ TEMRA cells and greater in clinically active than remitting patients. The number of individuals in the TCR sequencing and HLA analysis was recognized as being relatively small. In the total CD8+ and CD8+ TEMRA repertoires, 15 to 20 and five Susac-specific public clones, respectively, were identified.

High-throughput TCR beta sequencing profiled peripheral blood CD8+ and CD4+ T cells from healthy donors, Susac syndrome patients and multiple sclerosis patients. Recently defined diagnostic criteria for definite or probable disease were met by the Susac syndrome patients. Bulk CD8+ and CD4+ T cells were purified by magnetic negative isolation, whereas CD8+ TEMRA cells were enriched by FACS. Blood was collected in EDTA tubes and processed within 24 hours, with PBMCs isolated through density gradient centrifugation. PBMCs destined for TCR sequencing were cryopreserved in liquid nitrogen and later thawed in a 37 °C water bath. The sorted or isolated CD4+, CD8+ and CD8+ TEMRA cells reached a purity of at least 90%. Inclusive of the bounding cysteine and phenylalanine, the CDR3 is 16 residues long. The retained sequence is limited to the CDR3, 48 bases, with the frame set at the first base. According to the germline V gene, CDR1 reads MGHDK and CDR2 reads SYGVNS. V drops 1 base and J drops 3 bases, leaving 15 bases in between.

RNA was extracted using the RNeasy kit, and roughly 0.5 to 1 ug of the RNA was reverse transcribed with random hexamers. The immunoSEQ multiplex PCR assay, which covers 54 Vbeta and 13 Jbeta segments, was used to amplify TCR beta CDR3 regions. Bias from PCR amplification was corrected by using a synthetic template baseline for primer optimization and for computational correction. Concerning the study's data processing: Reads were annotated to V, D and J genes according to IMGT and were analyzed with immunoSEQ Analyzer, with only productive sequences retained. To calculate clonality, Shannon entropy was normalized by log2 of the number of productive unique sequences and then subtracted from one. Public and private clones were assessed among the 100 most prevalent clones of each patient and control. Clones were defined as Susac-specific when absent from the healthy and MS cohorts, from approximately 1,100 published viral clones and from other ImmuneACCESS disease sequences. Starting from the raw public reads, TCRdb applied fastp trimming at Q25, assembled clones with MiXCR and retained in-frame beta chains. Rows are unified per CDR3 protein, each entry keeping the most common DNA and genes. The V and J calls follow TCRdb's processing rather than the paper's. Across this sample there are tens of thousands of distinct CDR3 sequences, with approximately 96% seen only once. Together, the top ten hold 0.62% of the sample.

The receptor was isolated from a human donor with Susac syndrome. The V and J segments used are TRBV25-1 and TRBJ1-1; tentative D gene TRBD1, with 5 bases matching. The material sequenced was CD8+ T cells from PBMCs. CDR3 region: CASSESGRARDTEAFF. The nucleotides read TGTGCCAGCAGTGAATCCGGCAGGGCTAGGGACACTGAAGCTTTCTTT.